The entry below gives a single TCR beta chain sequence along with its context. The clone's antigen remains unknown. HCMV serostatus was determined by detecting HCMV-specific IgG in serum with a commercial ELISA kit. Ficoll density gradient centrifugation was used to isolate peripheral blood mononuclear cells from blood. Taken from the germline V gene, the CDR1 and CDR2 loops are MDHEN and SYDVKM. The CDR3 contains 14 residues, cysteine and phenylalanine counted. No DNA is listed. The sequencer listed for this sample is Illumina HiSeq 2000. TCR beta cDNA libraries were prepared using 5'RACE template switching, which introduced a universal primer site and unique molecular identifiers. cDNA synthesis was primed from the TCR beta constant segment, followed by two successive PCR amplification steps. On the authors' methods: MIGEC was used to demultiplex reads and group reads by UMI, and MiTCR was used to assemble and quantify clonotypes. Only TCR cDNA sequences supported by at least two reads were kept to exclude erroneous sequences. The tcR package was used for downstream repertoire analysis, and clonotypes were matched between fractions using CDR3 nucleotide sequence together with V segment. Antigen specificity was annotated against VDJdb with VDJmatch, allowing one amino acid substitution in CDR3. TCRdb reprocessed the reads, so every CDR3 protein sequence counts as one entry and DNA is not shown. The V and J calls were determined by TCRdb, not by the authors. The table kept for this sample lists 150,000 to 200,000 distinct CDR3 sequences. The biggest ten clones account for approximately 18% of the sample.

The source of the sample is a study of T cells expressing NK-cell markers (TCRdb year 2020). Broadly, across the study: Three sorted T-cell subsets (CD3+CD56+NKG2C+, CD3+CD56+NKG2C- and CD3+CD56-NKG2C+) from about 8 donors had their TCR beta-chain repertoires profiled. All eight donors whose samples were sequenced were randomly selected healthy volunteers, three of them men and five women. Illumina HiSeq 2000/2500, MiSeq or NextSeq was used to sequence libraries as 2 x 150 bp reads. Among the eight sequenced donors, only one was HCMV-seronegative, while the other seven were HCMV-seropositive.

The paper's findings and limits, for the study overall: Whether the expanded NKG2C-expressing T cell clones were specific for HCMV antigens remained unclear. Those dominant clonotypes were again the most abundant among CD3+CD56-NKG2C+ cells in four donors, at roughly 28.3-60.1%. In over five donors, the dominant CD3+CD56+NKG2C+ clonotypes were found to rank among the top 10 CD8+ clonotypes and to make up about 1.0-7.5% of CD8+ T cells.

Sequencing was done on a sample of blood T cells: a sorted CD56 or NKG2C T cell subset, CD4+ or CD8+ T cells, or bulk PBMC T cells (not recorded which). The chain was built from TRBV28 and TRBJ1-5; TCRdb returns TRBD1, unconfirmable since there is no DNA. The clonotype was recovered from a woman aged 18-70 years in good health. The CDR3 protein sequence reads: CASRAGTGVQPQHF.